This T cell receptor beta chain was sequenced in a study of CD8+ T cells in alopecia areata. Study conclusions and caveats: Persistence of many expanded lesional clones was seen in scalp and blood during tofacitinib.

A remark on this clone: What it binds is not known.

The CDR3 extends over 13 amino acids. CDR1 is MNHNS and CDR2 is SASEGT in the germline V gene. Deletions cut 8 bases from V and 1 base from J, with 11 bases between. TCR sequencing used cDNA made by reverse transcription of extracted RNA. Clones were read by immunoSEQ multiplex PCR, and TCRdb kept only the in-frame ones, dropping some. The sample yields about 210,000 clones, less than 45% seen once. The treatment here: oral pan-JAK inhibitor, 5-10 mg twice daily. This TCR derives from a human donor with alopecia areata. The input for sequencing was CD4+ T cells sorted from blood, taken at approximately week 36, from a patient treated with tofacitinib. The V call is TRBV6-1, the J call TRBJ1-1; D is ambiguous. The CDR3 DNA follows: TGTGCCAGCGGTGGACTGAGGAACACTGAAGCTTTCTTT. Residues: CASGGLRNTEAFF.